These T cell receptor beta chains were read from a single sample in a study of T cells in Graves' hyperthyroidism and ophthalmopathy. TCRdb itself ran the multiplex PCR reads through MiXCR, one entry per CDR3 protein. The table records fewer than 800,000 distinct CDR3 sequences, 16% of them present only once. What was sequenced was blood. The receptors were sampled from a man between 18 and 29 years old with Graves' hyperthyroidism. Each CDR3 is given with its conserved first and last residue. A D gene is named only where the DNA matches it firmly. Only part of the rows carry a size: once, few, many, or a class if the clone is expanded.

J,D,size,V,DNA,CDR3
TRBJ2-2,TRBD1,.,TRBV28,TGTGCCAGCAGTTTAACACAGGGGGCGTACACCGGGGAGCTGTTTTTT,CASSLTQGAYTGELFF
TRBJ1-1,.,few,TRBV12-3/TRBV12-4,TGTGCCAGCAGTTTAGGGTCCAGGAGGTCTCCTGAAGCTTTCTTT,CASSLGSRRSPEAFF
TRBJ1-2,TRBD1,few,TRBV29-1,TGCAGCGTTGAAGGGGCACGGACAGGCCCAGAAGGCTACACCTTC,CSVEGARTGPEGYTF
TRBJ1-4,.,many,TRBV30,TGTGCCTGGAACCAGGGCACAGCGTCTAATGAAAAACTGTTTTTT,CAWNQGTASNEKLFF
TRBJ2-7,.,few,TRBV18,TGTGCCAGCTCCCGGACAGCGTCCTACGAGCAGTACTTC,CASSRTASYEQYF
TRBJ2-2,TRBD2,many,TRBV12-3/TRBV12-4,TGTGCCAGCATTGACACCTCCGGGCTAGCGGAACCCGCGAACACCGGGGAGCTGTTTTTT,CASIDTSGLAEPANTGELFF
TRBJ2-3,.,many,TRBV7-2,TGTGCCAGCAGCCTCCCCGCGGCGACAGATACGCAGTATTTT,CASSLPAATDTQYF
TRBJ1-1,.,.,TRBV5-1,TGCGCCAGCAGCTTGGGAGGGATAGTCACTGAAGCTTTCTTT,CASSLGGIVTEAFF
TRBJ1-1,.,.,TRBV6-2/TRBV6-3,TGTGCCAGCCGACATACTGCCGGGGTGGGGTCGCTGAACACTGAAGCTTTCTTT,CASRHTAGVGSLNTEAFF
TRBJ2-1,.,many,TRBV7-9,TGTGCCAGCAGTTCCTGGACCCCGGGACGCAATGAGCAGTTCTTC,CASSSWTPGRNEQFF
TRBJ2-1,.,few,TRBV27,TGTGCCAGCAGTTCCCCTGGACCGGGCAATGAGCAGTTCTTC,CASSSPGPGNEQFF
TRBJ2-7,TRBD2,few,TRBV20-1,TGCAGTGCCACTAGCGGGTTCACCTCCTACGAGCAGTACTTC,CSATSGFTSYEQYF
TRBJ2-5,TRBD1,many,TRBV5-1,TGCGCCAGCAGCCCAGGGGACAGGGCCCTTTGGGAGACCCAGTACTTC,CASSPGDRALWETQYF
TRBJ2-7,TRBD2,.,TRBV2,TGTGCCAGCAGTGAGCTCCGGGAGGGCGAGCAGTACTTC,CASSELREGEQYF
TRBJ2-2,.,.,TRBV3-1,TGTGCCAGCAGCCAAGCGGCCCCTCCGGTGCTGTTTTTT,CASSQAAPPVLFF
TRBJ2-1,.,many,TRBV18,TGTGCCAGCTCACCAACCCCAGCGGCCTACAATGAGCAGTTCTTC,CASSPTPAAYNEQFF
TRBJ1-3,.,many,TRBV12-3/TRBV12-4,TGTGCCAGCAGTCCCTCCGGCTCTGGAAACACCATATATTTT,CASSPSGSGNTIYF
TRBJ2-7,TRBD1,.,TRBV9,TGTGCCAGCAGCGGAACAGGGGGCCCCCCCTACGAGCAGTACTTC,CASSGTGGPPYEQYF
TRBJ1-1,.,many,TRBV28,TGTGCCAGCAGTCTTCCCCCGGATACGAACACTGAAGCTTTCTTT,CASSLPPDTNTEAFF
TRBJ1-1,.,.,TRBV20-1,TGCAGTGCTTTACGGATGAACACTGAAGCTTTCTTT,CSALRMNTEAFF
TRBJ2-2,.,few,TRBV20-1,TGCAGTGCTAGTCCAGCGGCCCTCACCGGGGAGCTGTTTTTT,CSASPAALTGELFF
TRBJ2-7,.,few,TRBV20-1,TGCAGTGCTAGAGTGCAGGTCGGGGCCTCACTCTACGAGCAGTACTTC,CSARVQVGASLYEQYF
TRBJ2-3,TRBD2,many,TRBV24-1,TGTGCCACCAGTGGGGTTGGGGGGGGCACAGATACGCAGTATTTT,CATSGVGGGTDTQYF
TRBJ2-5,.,few,TRBV15,TGTGCCACCAGCAGAGGGGGGGGCCTCCAAGAGACCCAGTACTTC,CATSRGGGLQETQYF
TRBJ1-5,.,.,TRBV20-1,TGCAGTGCTAGAGATCTGGCAGCCAATCAGCCCCAGCATTTT,CSARDLAANQPQHF
TRBJ1-4,.,.,TRBV2,TGTGCCAGCAGCTTGGGGGGGGCGGCTGAAAAACTGTTTTTT,CASSLGGAAEKLFF
TRBJ2-1,.,many,TRBV30,TGTGCCTGGGCTCGGGCGGGTGTGTTTCGTCATGAGCAGTTCTTC,CAWARAGVFRHEQFF
TRBJ2-7,TRBD2,many,TRBV2,TGTGCCAGCAAGACCAGCGGGAGGGCCGGCGAGCAGTACTTC,CASKTSGRAGEQYF
TRBJ2-7,.,.,TRBV5-1,TGCGCCAGCAGCCCACGGACGACTAGGTCGGGGGCTTCCTACGAGCAGTACTTC,CASSPRTTRSGASYEQYF
TRBJ1-6,TRBD1,.,TRBV12-3/TRBV12-4,TGTGCCAGCAGTGGGACAGGGTTTCGTAATTCACCCCTCCACTTT,CASSGTGFRNSPLHF
TRBJ2-2,TRBD2,.,TRBV29-1,TGCAGCGGGGCTAGCGGAGCGAACACCGGGCAGCTGTTTTTT,CSGASGANTGQLFF
TRBJ2-5,.,many,TRBV10-2,TGCGCCAGCAGTGCGCACAGCCCAGGTGGGACCCAGTACTTC,CASSAHSPGGTQYF
TRBJ1-2,TRBD1,.,TRBV3-1,TGTGCCAGCTCCCAATTCCGGACAGGGGGCTTCGGTGGCTACACCTTC,CASSQFRTGGFGGYTF
TRBJ2-1,TRBD2,.,TRBV20-1,TGCAGTGCTCGAAGAGCGGGAGTCTACAATGAGCAGTTCTTC,CSARRAGVYNEQFF